This T cell receptor (beta chain) emerged from a study of blood T cells in healthy people across ages (dated by TCRdb to 2015 to 2017). Describing the broader study: In model experiments, template switching captured roughly one uniquely barcoded TCR beta cDNA molecule for every two T cells. Using deep sequencing normalized with unique cDNA molecular identifiers, the study measured how TCR beta repertoire diversity changes with age. The donors were divided into four age groups: young (average approximately 15 years), middle-aged (about 41), aged (around 67) and long-lived (about 79). To avoid experimental bias, donors of different ages were distributed randomly across sequencing lanes. Using the same blood draw, the study looked at two additional independent replicas of 1 million unique cDNA reads for two donors, one aged 18 to 30 and the other aged 80 or older.

Systemically healthy Caucasian individuals from Russia, 35 to 50 in total and aged 6 to 90 years, were included as donors. Each donor gave 8.5 to 10 milliliters of peripheral blood, collected into EDTA-treated Vacutainer tubes. Ficoll-Paque density-gradient centrifugation was used to isolate PBMCs, with at least 6.5 million obtained per sample. Total RNA was extracted from PBMCs with Trizol reagent, with at least 6 micrograms obtained per sample. Naive CD45RAhigh/CD27high T cell percentages were measured by flow cytometry on a PBMC aliquot from every donor. This clonotype was counted only a few times. Its antigen remains unidentified. It has no much larger one-base neighbor in the sample; base qualities were not kept. Beyond this particular receptor, the publication reports: Because the CMV infection status of the donors was unknown, age-related changes in expanded clonotypes may potentially have been confounded. As age increased, observed TCR beta diversity per million T cells dropped in a roughly linear way, and a significant reduction was already evident by age 40. The long-lived group showed more naive CD4+ T cells, fewer expanded clones and increased TCR diversity than the aged group, suggesting age selection. Bulk unsorted PBMC profiling prevented conclusive comparison of naive and antigen-experienced compartments. Total diversity estimates from one million sequenced T cells were considered lower bounds and underestimates. Observed TCR beta diversity correlated strongly with the percentage of naive T cells measured by flow cytometry.

V and J are trimmed by 4 bases and 8 bases, and the gene matches miss 10 bases of the junction. The CDR1 and CDR2 encoded by the germline V gene are SGHTA and FQGTGA. The CDR3 contains 15 residues, cysteine and phenylalanine counted. This entry keeps only the CDR3 DNA: 45 bases, framed from base 1. Receptor libraries were prepared by 5' RACE. Sequenced on an Illumina HiSeq 2500. A second PCR of about 7 to 12 cycles was performed with a sample-barcoded 5' primer and a J-beta primer mix. A unique molecular identifier was introduced onto each TCR beta cDNA molecule by a template-switch 5' adaptor carrying 12 random nucleotides. Each sample yielded at least 3 million CDR3-containing paired-end reads. The Mint cDNA synthesis kit, primed by a TRBC-specific oligonucleotide, was used to synthesize first-strand cDNA from all RNA. Following uracil-DNA glycosylase treatment, a first 18-cycle PCR with universal primers M1SS and BC2_uni_R was performed on all cDNA. As for how the authors treated the data: For normalization, 1 million high-quality reads, each with a distinct molecular identifier, were randomly selected from each sample. Reads with shared molecular identifiers were discarded instead of being binned into consensus sequences. MiTCR, run with a Q25 quality threshold and the strictest error-elimination algorithm, handled CDR3 identification, clonotype clustering and error correction. A nonparametric unseen species model with Euler transformation was used to estimate lower-bound total TCR beta diversity. The raw public data were reprocessed by TCRdb itself: fastp quality trimming at Q25, MiXCR clonotype calling, in-frame beta chains only. Rows with a matching CDR3 protein are joined into one entry that keeps the most common DNA and genes. These V and J calls rely on TCRdb rather than the paper's analysis. This sample holds more than 650,000 distinct CDR3 sequences; 22% were observed only once. The ten top clones hold approximately 20% of the sample.

The receptor chain draws on TRBV7-3 and TRBJ2-4, with 8 bases in between that match TRBD2. This receptor was taken from a man between 65 and 85 years old in good health. Material for sequencing was blood. The CDR3 protein: CASSSQAGVGDIQYF. The DNA sequence is as follows: TGTGCCAGCAGCTCCCAAGCGGGGGTTGGGGACATTCAGTACTTC.